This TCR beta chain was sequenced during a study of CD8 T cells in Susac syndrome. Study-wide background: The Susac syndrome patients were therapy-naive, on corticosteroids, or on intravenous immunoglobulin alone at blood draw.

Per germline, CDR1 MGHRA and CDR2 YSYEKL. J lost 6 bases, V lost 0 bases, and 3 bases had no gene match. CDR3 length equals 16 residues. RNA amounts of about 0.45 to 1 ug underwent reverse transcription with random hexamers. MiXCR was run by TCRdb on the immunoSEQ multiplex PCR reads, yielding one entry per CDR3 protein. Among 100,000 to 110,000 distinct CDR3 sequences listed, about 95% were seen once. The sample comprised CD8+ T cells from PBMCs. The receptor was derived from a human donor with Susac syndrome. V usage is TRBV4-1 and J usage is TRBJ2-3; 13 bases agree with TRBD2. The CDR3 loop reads CASSQEGTSGADTQYF. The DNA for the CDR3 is TGCGCCAGCAGCCAAGAAGGGACTAGCGGGGCTGATACGCAGTATTTT.